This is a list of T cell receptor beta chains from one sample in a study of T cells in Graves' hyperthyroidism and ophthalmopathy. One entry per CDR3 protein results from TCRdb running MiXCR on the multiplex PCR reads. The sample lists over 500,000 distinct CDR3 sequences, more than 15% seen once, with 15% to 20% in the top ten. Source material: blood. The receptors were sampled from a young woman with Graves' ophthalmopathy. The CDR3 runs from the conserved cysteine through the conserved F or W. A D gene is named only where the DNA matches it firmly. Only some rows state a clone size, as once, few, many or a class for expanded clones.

CASSLSRGPTDTQYF,TGTGCCAGCAGCCTGAGCCGGGGCCCCACAGATACGCAGTATTTT,NA,TRBJ2-3,few,TRBV28
CATSERLAGGPNTGELFF,TGTGCCACCAGCGAGAGACTAGCGGGGGGTCCGAACACCGGGGAGCTGTTTTTT,TRBD2,TRBJ2-2,NA,TRBV15
CASSPFLSTEAFF,TGCGCCAGCAGTCCGTTCCTTTCCACTGAAGCTTTCTTT,NA,TRBJ1-1,NA,TRBV10-2
CASSSDRGRGEQFF,TGTGCCAGCAGCTCCGACAGAGGTCGGGGTGAGCAGTTCTTC,NA,TRBJ2-1,many,TRBV11-3
CACSSPGYTF,TGTGCCTGCAGTTCACCGGGCTACACCTTC,NA,TRBJ1-2,NA,TRBV28
CASSHRRGAGGELFF,TGTGCCAGCAGCCACCGACGGGGAGCGGGCGGGGAGCTGTTTTTT,NA,TRBJ2-2,NA,TRBV3-1
CASSQVRGRISGELFF,TGCGCCAGCAGCCAAGTCAGGGGGCGCATCAGCGGGGAGCTGTTTTTT,TRBD1,TRBJ2-2,NA,TRBV4-3
CASSGRDRGHYGYTF,TGTGCCAGCAGTGGGAGGGACAGGGGGCACTATGGCTACACCTTC,TRBD1,TRBJ1-2,many,TRBV2
CASSQQVSRSGNTIYF,TGTGCCAGCAGCCAGCAGGTCTCCCGCTCTGGAAACACCATATATTTT,NA,TRBJ1-3,many,TRBV3-1
CTSRTEANTEAFF,TGTACCAGCAGAACCGAAGCGAACACTGAGGCTTTCTTT,NA,TRBJ1-1,NA,TRBV27
CASSYEPRSAEAFF,TGTGCCAGCAGTTACGAGCCCAGATCCGCTGAAGCTTTCTTT,NA,TRBJ1-1,many,TRBV6-6
CASSNVRDSPNYGYTF,TGTGCCAGCAGCAATGTCCGGGACAGCCCTAACTATGGCTACACCTTC,TRBD1,TRBJ1-2,NA,TRBV9
CAWSVLLGTEAFF,TGTGCCTGGAGTGTACTACTGGGCACTGAAGCTTTCTTT,NA,TRBJ1-1,many,TRBV30
CASSQGVLGQGATSSYNEQFF,TGCGCCAGCAGCCAAGGAGTGTTAGGACAGGGGGCAACCTCCTCCTACAATGAGCAGTTCTTC,TRBD1,TRBJ2-1,many,TRBV4-1
CASSSIMRDSLNYGYTF,TGTGCCAGCAGCTCGATCATGCGGGACAGCCTTAACTATGGCTACACCTTC,TRBD1,TRBJ1-2,few,TRBV5-6
CASSASGRTVRANVLTF,TGTGCCAGCAGCGCAAGCGGGCGGACAGTTCGGGCCAACGTCCTGACTTTC,NA,TRBJ2-6,many,TRBV7-8
CASSLSEIAKNIQYF,TGTGCCAGCAGCCTGAGCGAGATAGCCAAAAACATTCAGTACTTC,NA,TRBJ2-4,many,TRBV7-8